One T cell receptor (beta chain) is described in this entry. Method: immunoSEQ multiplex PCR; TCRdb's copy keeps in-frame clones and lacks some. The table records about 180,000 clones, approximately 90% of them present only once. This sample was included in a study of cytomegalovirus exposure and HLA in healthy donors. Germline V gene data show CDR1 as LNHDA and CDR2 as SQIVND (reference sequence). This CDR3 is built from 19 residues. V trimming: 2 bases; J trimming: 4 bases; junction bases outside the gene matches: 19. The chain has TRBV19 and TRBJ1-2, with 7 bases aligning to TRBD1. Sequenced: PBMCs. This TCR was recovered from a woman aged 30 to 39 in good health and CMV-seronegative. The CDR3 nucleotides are TGTGCCAGTAGTATAAGTGTTCGACAGGGAGTTCGTCAGTTCTATGGCTACACCTTC. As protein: CASSISVRQGVRQFYGYTF.